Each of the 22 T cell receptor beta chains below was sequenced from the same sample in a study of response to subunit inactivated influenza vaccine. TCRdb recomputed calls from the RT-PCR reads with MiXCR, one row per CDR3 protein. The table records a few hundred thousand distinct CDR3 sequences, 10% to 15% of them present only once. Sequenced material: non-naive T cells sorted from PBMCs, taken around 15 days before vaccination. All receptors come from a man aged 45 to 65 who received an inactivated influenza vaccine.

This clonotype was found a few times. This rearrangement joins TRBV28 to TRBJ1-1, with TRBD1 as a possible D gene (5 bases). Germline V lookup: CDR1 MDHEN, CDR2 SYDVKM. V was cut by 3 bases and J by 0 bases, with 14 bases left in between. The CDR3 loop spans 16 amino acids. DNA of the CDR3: TGTGCCAGCAGTTTTCGGGGGGGTAACATGAACACTGAAGCTTTCTTT. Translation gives CASSFRGGNMNTEAFF.

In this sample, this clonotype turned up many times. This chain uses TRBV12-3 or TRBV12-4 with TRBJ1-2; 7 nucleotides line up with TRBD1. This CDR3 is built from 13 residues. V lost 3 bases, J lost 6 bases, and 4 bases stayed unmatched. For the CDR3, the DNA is TGTGCCAGCAGTTTCCAGGGGGTGAATGGCTACACCTTC. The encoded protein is CASSFQGVNGYTF.

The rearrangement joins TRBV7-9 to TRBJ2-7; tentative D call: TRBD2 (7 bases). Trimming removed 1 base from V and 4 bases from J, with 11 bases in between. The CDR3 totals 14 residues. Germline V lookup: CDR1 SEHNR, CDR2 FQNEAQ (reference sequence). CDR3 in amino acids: CASSLEGGSYEQYF. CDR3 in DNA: TGTGCCAGCAGCTTAGAGGGGGGGTCGTACGAGCAGTACTTC.

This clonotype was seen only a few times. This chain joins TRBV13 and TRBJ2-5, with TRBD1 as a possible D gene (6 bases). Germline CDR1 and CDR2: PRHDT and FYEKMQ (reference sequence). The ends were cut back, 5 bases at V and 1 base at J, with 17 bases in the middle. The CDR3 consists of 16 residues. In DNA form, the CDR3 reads TGTGCCAGCAGCGCGGGCCCACAGGGCGTCCAAGAGACCCAGTACTTC. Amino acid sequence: CASSAGPQGVQETQYF.

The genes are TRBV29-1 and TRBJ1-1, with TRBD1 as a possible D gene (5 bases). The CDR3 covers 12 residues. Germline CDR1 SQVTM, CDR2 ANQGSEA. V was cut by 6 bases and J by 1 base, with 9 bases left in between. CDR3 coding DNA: TGCAGCGTATGGCAGGGGAACACTGAAGCTTTCTTT. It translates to CSVWQGNTEAFF.

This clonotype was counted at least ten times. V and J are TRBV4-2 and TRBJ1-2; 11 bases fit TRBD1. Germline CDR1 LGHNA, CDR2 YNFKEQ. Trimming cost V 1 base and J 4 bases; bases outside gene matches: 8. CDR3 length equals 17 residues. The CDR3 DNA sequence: TGTGCCAGCAGCCAAGTTTCCGGGACAGGGGGAATCTATGGCTACACCTTC. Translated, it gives CASSQVSGTGGIYGYTF.

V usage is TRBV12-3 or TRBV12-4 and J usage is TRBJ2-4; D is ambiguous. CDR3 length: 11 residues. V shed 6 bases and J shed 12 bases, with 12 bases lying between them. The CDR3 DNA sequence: TGTGCCAGCAGAGGCCCAGGTCGTCAGTACTTC. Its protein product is CASRGPGRQYF.

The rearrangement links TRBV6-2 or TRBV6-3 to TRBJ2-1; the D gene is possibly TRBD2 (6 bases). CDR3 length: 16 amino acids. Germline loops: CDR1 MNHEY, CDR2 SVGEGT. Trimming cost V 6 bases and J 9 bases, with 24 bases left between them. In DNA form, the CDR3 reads TGTGCCAGCAGCTCCAGAGGGAGGTACCCACCTATTGAGCAGTTCTTC. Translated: CASSSRGRYPPIEQFF.

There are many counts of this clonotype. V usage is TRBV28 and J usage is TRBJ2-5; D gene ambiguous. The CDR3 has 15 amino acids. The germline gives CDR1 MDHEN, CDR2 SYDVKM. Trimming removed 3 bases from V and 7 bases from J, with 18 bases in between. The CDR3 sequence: CASSFSDRAYGTQYF. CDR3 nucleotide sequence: TGTGCCAGCAGTTTCAGTGATCGGGCCTATGGGACCCAGTACTTC.

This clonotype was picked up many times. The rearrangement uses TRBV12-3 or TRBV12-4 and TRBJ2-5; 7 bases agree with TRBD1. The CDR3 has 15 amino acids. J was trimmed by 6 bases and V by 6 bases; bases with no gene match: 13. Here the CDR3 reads CASSRTDREGKTQYF. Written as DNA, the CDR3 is TGTGCCAGCAGCCGCACCGACAGGGAAGGGAAGACCCAGTACTTC.

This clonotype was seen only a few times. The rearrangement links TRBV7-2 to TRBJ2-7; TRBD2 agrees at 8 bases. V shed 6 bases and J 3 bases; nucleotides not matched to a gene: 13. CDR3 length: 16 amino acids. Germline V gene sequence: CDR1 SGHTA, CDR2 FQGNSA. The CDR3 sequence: CASSPTGTRSVYEQYF. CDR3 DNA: TGTGCCAGCAGTCCTACCGGGACTAGGAGCGTCTACGAGCAGTACTTC.

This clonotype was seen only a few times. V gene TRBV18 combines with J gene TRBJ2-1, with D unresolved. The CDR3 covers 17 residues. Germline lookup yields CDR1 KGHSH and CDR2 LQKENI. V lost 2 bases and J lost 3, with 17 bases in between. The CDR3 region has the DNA TGTGCCAGCTCACCAACCACAGAGCGTGTTGGCTACAATGAGCAGTTCTTC. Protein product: CASSPTTERVGYNEQFF.

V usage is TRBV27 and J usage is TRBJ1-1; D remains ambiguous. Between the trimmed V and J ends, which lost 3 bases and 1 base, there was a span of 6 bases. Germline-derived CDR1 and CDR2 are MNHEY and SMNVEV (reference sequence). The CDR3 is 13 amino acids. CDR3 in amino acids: CASSFGENTEAFF. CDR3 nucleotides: TGTGCCAGCAGTTTCGGGGAGAACACTGAAGCTTTCTTT.

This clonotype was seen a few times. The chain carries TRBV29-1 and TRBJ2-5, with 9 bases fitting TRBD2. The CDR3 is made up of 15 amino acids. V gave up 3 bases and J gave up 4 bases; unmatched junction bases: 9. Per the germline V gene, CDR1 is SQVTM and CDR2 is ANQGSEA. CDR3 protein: CSVDRASGASETQYF. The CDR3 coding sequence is TGCAGCGTTGATCGGGCTAGCGGGGCTTCAGAGACCCAGTACTTC. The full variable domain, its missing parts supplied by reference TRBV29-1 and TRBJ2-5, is SAVISQKPSRDICQRGTSLTIQCQVDSQVTMMFWYRQQPGQSLTLIATANQGSEATYESGFVIDKFPISRPNLTFSTLTVSNMSPEDSSIYLCSVDRASGASETQYFGPGTRLLVL.

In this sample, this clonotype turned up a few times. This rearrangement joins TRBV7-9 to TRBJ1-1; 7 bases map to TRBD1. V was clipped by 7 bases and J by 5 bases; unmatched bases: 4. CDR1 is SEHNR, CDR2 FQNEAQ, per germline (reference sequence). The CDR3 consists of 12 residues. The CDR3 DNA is TGTGCCAGCACCAAGGGGGCTACTGAAGCTTTCTTT. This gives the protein CASTKGATEAFF.

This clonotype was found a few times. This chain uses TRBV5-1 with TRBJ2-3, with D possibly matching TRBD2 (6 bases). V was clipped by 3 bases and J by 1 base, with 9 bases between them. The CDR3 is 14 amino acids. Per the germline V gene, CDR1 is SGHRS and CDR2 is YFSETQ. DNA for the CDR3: TGCGCCAGCAGCTCCTCTAGCGGCACAGATACGCAGTATTTT. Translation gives CASSSSSGTDTQYF.

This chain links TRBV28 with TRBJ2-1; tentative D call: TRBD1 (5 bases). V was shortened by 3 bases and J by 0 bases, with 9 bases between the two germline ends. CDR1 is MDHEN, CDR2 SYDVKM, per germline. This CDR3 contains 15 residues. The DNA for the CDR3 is TGTGCCAGCAGTTTCCCTGGGGCCTCCTACAATGAGCAGTTCTTC. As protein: CASSFPGASYNEQFF.

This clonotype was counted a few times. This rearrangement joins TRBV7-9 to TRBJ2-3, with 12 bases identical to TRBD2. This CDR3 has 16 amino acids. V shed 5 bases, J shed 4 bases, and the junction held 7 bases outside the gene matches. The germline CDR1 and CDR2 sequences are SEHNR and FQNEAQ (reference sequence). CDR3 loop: CASSPRLAGVPDTQYF. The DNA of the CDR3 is TGTGCCAGCAGCCCCAGACTAGCGGGAGTCCCAGATACGCAGTATTTT.

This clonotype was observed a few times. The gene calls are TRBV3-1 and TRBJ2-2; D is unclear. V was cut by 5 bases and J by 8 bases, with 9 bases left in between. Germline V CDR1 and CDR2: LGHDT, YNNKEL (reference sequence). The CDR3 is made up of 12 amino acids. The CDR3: CASSSGSGELFF. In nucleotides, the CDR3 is TGTGCCAGCAGCTCCGGGTCGGGGGAGCTGTTTTTT.

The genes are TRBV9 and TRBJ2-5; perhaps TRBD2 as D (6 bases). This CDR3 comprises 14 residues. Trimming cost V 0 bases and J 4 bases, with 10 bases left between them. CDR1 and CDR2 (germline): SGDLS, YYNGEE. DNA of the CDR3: TGTGCCAGCAGCGTAGACCTAGCGAGAGAGACCCAGTACTTC. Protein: CASSVDLARETQYF.

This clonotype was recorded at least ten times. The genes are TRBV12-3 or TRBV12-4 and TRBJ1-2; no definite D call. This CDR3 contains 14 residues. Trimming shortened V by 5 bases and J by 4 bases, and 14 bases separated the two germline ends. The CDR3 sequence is CASSHHKSGYGYTF. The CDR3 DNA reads TGTGCCAGCAGTCATCATAAGTCGGGCTATGGCTACACCTTC.

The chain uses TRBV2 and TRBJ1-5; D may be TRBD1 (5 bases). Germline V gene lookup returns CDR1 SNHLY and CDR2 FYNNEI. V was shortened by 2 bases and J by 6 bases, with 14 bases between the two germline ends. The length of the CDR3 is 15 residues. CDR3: CASSEYSRTGQPQHF. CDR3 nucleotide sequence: TGTGCCAGCAGTGAATATTCCCGCACAGGTCAGCCCCAGCATTTT.